Below are 11 T cell receptor beta chains sequenced from a single sample in a study of identifying expanded T cells in peripheral blood. The table came from immunoSEQ multiplex PCR; TCRdb's copy has only in-frame clones and leaves some out. This table has over 75,000 clones, about 87% appearing once. Sequenced input: blood. The origin of the receptors is a person aged 18-69 years in good health.

The V and J genes are TRBV19 and TRBJ2-7; 8 nucleotides line up with TRBD2. The CDR3 has 18 residues. Unmatched junction bases numbered 15, after V lost 3 bases and J lost 2 bases. Germline V gives CDR1 LNHDA, CDR2 SQIVND (reference sequence). The CDR3 here is CASSIRLPGLGFTYEQYF. The CDR3, as DNA: TGTGCCAGTAGTATCCGACTCCCGGGACTAGGGTTTACCTACGAGCAGTACTTC.

This chain links TRBV7-9 with TRBJ2-5; a weak D match, TRBD1 (6 bases). The germline gives CDR1 SEHNR, CDR2 FQNEAQ (reference sequence). The germline V and J ends were trimmed by 5 bases and 5 bases, with 15 bases remaining between them. The CDR3 is made up of 14 amino acids. The CDR3 DNA sequence: TGTGCCAGCAGCGATATAACCCAGGGGGAGACCCAGTACTTC. Translated: CASSDITQGETQYF. Variable domain in full (rest from reference TRBV7-9 and TRBJ2-5): DTGVSQNPRHKITKRGQNVTFRCDPISEHNRLYWYRQTLGQGPEFLTYFQNEAQLEKSRLLSDRFSAERPKGSFSTLEIQRTEQGDSAMYLCASSDITQGETQYFGPGTRLLVL.

The gene calls are TRBV5-5 and TRBJ2-7, with TRBD1 as a possible D gene (6 bases). CDR3 length: 15 amino acids. The germline V gene has CDR1 SGHKS and CDR2 YYEKEE (reference sequence). V was pared by 0 bases and J by 1 base, with 11 bases between. The CDR3 here is CASSLVRTESYEQYF. The CDR3 DNA is TGTGCCAGCAGCTTGGTGAGGACAGAGTCCTACGAGCAGTACTTC.

The chain is built from TRBV28 and TRBJ1-1; 7 bases agree with TRBD1. The V segment lost 7 bases and the J segment 2 bases; nucleotides outside the gene matches: 13. The CDR3 extends over 16 amino acids. Germline V gene data show CDR1 as MDHEN and CDR2 as SYDVKM. The CDR3 region has the DNA TGTGCCAGCACCCTTTACCAGGGACAGTTAAACACTGAAGCTTTCTTT. Protein sequence: CASTLYQGQLNTEAFF.

The chain joins TRBV29-1 to TRBJ1-3, with D unclear. Germline V lookup: CDR1 SQVTM, CDR2 ANQGSEA. Trimming cost V 4 bases and J 4 bases, with 5 bases left between them. This CDR3 has 11 amino acids. The CDR3 DNA sequence: TGCAGCGTTGCTGTCGGAAACACCATATATTTT. Residues: CSVAVGNTIYF.

The gene calls are TRBV11-3 and TRBJ2-2; 9 nucleotides line up with TRBD1. Germline CDR1 SGHNT, CDR2 YENEEA. The V gene end was trimmed by 0 bases and the J gene end by 2 bases; junction bases not matched to a gene: 7. This CDR3 contains 18 residues. Here the CDR3 reads CASSLEGEGQGNTGELFF. The CDR3 DNA reads TGTGCCAGCAGCTTAGAAGGCGAGGGACAGGGTAACACCGGGGAGCTGTTTTTT.

This clone was counted once. The rearrangement uses TRBV4-1 and TRBJ2-2, with TRBD1 matching over 8 bases. The CDR3 is 14 amino acids. CDR1 is MGHRA, CDR2 YSYEKL, per germline. The ends lost 1 base at V and 7 bases at J; junction bases unmatched: 2. CDR3 protein: CASSQGQGSGELFF. The CDR3 nucleotides are TGCGCCAGCAGCCAAGGACAGGGGAGCGGGGAGCTGTTTTTT.

V is TRBV28 and J is TRBJ2-3, with 10 bases lining up with TRBD2. The germline V gene encodes CDR1 MDHEN and CDR2 SYDVKM. V lost 3 bases and J lost 4; bases outside the gene matches: 7. This CDR3 spans 16 amino acids. The CDR3 nucleotides read TGTGCCAGCAGTTTTTCCGGGACTAGCGCCCCAGATACGCAGTATTTT. Encoded protein: CASSFSGTSAPDTQYF. Full variable domain (remainder filled in from reference TRBV28 and TRBJ2-3): DVKVTQSSRYLVKRTGEKVFLECVQDMDHENMFWYRQDPGLGLRLIYFSYDVKMKEKGDIPEGYSVSREKKERFSLILESASTNQTSMYLCASSFSGTSAPDTQYFGPGTRLTVL.

The gene calls are TRBV27 and TRBJ2-3; TRBD2 is a possible D gene (5 bases). Germline V lookup: CDR1 MNHEY, CDR2 SMNVEV (reference sequence). V was shortened by 6 bases and J by 2 bases, with 21 bases between the two germline ends. The CDR3 extends over 17 amino acids. The CDR3 loop is CASRGSGLNTDTDTQYF. In DNA, the CDR3 is TGTGCCAGCAGGGGGTCCGGACTCAACACAGACACAGATACGCAGTATTTT.

The chain carries TRBV28 and TRBJ1-2; no firm D call. From germline, CDR1 is MDHEN and CDR2 SYDVKM. The V and J ends lost 8 bases and 0 bases respectively, with 19 bases between them. The CDR3 length is 16 residues. Here the CDR3 reads CASRLFTVEANYGYTF. The CDR3 bases are TGTGCCAGCCGACTCTTCACGGTCGAAGCTAACTATGGCTACACCTTC.

J is TRBJ2-3 and V is TRBV5-4; 10 bases map to TRBD2. Germline loops: CDR1 SGHNT, CDR2 YYREEE (reference sequence). The CDR3 spans 16 residues. V shed 2 bases, J shed 3 bases, and the junction held 6 bases outside the gene matches. The CDR3 sequence is CASSLDSGRRTDTQYF. The CDR3 coding sequence is TGTGCCAGCAGCTTAGATAGCGGGAGGAGAACAGATACGCAGTATTTT.